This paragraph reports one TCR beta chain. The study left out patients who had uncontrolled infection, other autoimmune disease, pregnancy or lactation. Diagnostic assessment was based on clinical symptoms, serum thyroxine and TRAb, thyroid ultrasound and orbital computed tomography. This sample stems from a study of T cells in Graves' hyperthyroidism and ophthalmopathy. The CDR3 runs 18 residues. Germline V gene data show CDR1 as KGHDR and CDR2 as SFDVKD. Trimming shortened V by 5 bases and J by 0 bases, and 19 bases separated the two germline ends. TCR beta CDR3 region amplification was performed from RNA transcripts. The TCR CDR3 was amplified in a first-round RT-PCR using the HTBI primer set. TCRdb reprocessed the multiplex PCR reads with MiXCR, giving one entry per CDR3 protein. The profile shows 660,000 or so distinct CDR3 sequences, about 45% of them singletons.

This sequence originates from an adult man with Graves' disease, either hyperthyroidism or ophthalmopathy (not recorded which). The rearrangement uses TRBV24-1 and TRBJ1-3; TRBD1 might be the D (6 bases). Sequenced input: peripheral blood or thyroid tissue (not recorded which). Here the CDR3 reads CATSAGTPDTYSGNTIYF. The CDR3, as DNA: TGTGCCACCAGTGCAGGGACACCGGATACTTACTCTGGAAACACCATATATTTT.